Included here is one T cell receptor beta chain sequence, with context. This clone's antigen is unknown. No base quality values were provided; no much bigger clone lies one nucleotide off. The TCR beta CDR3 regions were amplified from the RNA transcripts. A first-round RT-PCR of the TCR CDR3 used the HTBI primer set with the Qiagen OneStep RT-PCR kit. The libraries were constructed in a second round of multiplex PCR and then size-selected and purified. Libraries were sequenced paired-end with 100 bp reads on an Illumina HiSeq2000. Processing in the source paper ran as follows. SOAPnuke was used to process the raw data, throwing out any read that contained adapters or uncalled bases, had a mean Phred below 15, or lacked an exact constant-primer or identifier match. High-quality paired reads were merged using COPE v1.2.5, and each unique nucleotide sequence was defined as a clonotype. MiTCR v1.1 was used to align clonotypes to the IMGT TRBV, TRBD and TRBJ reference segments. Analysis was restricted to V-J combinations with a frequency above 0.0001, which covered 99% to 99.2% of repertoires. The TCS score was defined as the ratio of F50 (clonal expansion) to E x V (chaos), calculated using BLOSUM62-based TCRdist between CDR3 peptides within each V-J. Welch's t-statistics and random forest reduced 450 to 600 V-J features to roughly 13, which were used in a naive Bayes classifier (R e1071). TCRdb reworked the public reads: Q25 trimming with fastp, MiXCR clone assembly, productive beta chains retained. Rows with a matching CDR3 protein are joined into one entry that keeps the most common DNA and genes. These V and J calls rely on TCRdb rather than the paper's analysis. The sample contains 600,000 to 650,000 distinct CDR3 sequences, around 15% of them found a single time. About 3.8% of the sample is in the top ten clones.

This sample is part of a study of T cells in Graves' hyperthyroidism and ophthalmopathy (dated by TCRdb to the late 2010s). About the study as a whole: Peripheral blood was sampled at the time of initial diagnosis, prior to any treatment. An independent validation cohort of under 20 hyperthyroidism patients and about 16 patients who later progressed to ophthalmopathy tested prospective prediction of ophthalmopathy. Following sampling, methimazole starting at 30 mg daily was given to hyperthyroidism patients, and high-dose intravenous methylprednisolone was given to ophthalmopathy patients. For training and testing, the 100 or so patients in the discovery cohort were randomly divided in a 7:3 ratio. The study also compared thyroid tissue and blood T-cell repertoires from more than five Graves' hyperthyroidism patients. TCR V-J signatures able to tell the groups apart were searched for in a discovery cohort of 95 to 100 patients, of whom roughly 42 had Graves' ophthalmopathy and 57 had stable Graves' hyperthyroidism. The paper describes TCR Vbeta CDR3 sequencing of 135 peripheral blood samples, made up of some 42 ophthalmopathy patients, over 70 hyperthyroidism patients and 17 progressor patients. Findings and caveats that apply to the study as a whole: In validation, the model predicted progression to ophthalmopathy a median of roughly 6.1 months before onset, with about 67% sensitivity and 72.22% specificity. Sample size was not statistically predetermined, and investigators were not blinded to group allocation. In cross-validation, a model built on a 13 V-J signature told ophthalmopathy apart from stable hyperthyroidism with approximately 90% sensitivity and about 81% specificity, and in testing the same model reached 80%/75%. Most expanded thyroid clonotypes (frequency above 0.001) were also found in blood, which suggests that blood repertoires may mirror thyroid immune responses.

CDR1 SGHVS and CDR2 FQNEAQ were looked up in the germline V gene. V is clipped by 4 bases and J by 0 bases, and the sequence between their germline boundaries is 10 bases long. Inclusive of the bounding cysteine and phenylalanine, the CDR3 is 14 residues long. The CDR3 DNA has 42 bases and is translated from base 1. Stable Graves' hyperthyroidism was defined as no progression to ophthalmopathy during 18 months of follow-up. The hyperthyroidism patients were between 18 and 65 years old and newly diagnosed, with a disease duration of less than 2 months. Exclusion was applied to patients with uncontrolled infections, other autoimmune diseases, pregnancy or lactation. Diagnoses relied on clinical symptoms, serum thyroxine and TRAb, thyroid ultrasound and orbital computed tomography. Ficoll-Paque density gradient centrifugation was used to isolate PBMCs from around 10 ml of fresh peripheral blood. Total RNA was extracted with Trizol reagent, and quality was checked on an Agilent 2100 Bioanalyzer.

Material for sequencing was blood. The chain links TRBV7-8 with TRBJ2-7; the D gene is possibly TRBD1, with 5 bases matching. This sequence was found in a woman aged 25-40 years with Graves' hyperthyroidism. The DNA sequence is TGTGCCAGCAGCTACGGACACCTCTCCTACGAGCAGTACTTC. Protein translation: CASSYGHLSYEQYF.